This T cell receptor (beta chain) originates from a study of blood T cell repertoires in COVID-19. Sequenced by immunoSEQ multiplex PCR; TCRdb stores in-frame clones only, minus some. The sample lists about 180,000 clones, about 91% seen once, with roughly 3.7% in the top ten. CDR3 size: 15 residues. Germline values: CDR1 GTSNPN, CDR2 SVGIG (reference sequence). V shed 2 bases and J 10 bases; nucleotides not matched to a gene: 9. The rearrangement uses TRBV30 and TRBJ2-1; 12 bases match TRBD2. Sequenced sample: peripheral blood. This TCR was sampled from a young woman with acute or convalescent COVID-19. The CDR3, as DNA: TGTGCCTGGAGTCGTGGATCTAGCGGGAGGGAGGAGCAGTTCTTC. As protein: CAWSRGSSGREEQFF.